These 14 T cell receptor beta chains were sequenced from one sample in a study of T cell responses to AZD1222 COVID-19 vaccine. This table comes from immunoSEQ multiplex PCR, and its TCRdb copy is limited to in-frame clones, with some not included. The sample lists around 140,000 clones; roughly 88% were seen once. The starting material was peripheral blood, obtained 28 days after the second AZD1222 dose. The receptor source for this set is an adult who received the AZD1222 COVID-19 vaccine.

The CDR3 sequence: CASSSAPTYEQYF. The CDR3 bases are TGTGCCAGCAGTTCGGCGCCGACCTACGAGCAGTACTTC. This sequence joins TRBV27 and TRBJ2-7; D is unclear. V lost 4 bases to trimming and J lost 2 bases, with 9 bases between them. Germline loops: CDR1 MNHEY, CDR2 SMNVEV (reference sequence). CDR3 length: 13 residues.

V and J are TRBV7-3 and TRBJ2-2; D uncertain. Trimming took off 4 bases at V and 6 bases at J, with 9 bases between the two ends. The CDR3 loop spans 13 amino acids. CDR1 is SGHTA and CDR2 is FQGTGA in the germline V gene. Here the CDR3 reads CASSWTGSGELFF. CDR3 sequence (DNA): TGTGCCAGCAGCTGGACCGGCTCCGGGGAGCTGTTTTTT.

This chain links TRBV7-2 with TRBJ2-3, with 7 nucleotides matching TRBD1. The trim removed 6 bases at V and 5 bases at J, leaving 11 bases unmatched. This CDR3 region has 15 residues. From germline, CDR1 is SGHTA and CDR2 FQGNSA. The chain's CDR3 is CASRLTGVALDTQYF. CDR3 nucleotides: TGTGCCAGCAGGTTAACAGGGGTAGCACTAGATACGCAGTATTTT.

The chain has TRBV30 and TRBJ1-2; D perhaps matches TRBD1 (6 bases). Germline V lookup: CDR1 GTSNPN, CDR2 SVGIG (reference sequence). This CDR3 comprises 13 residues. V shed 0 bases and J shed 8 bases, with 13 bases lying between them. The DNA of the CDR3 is TGTGCCTGGAGTGTACCCCAGGGGCGAGGCTACACCTTC. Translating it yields CAWSVPQGRGYTF.

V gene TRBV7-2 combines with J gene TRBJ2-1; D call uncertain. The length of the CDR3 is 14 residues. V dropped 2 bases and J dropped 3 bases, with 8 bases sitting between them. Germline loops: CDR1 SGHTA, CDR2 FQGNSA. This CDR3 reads CASSLSVVYNEQFF. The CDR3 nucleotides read TGTGCCAGCAGCTTATCGGTTGTCTACAATGAGCAGTTCTTC.

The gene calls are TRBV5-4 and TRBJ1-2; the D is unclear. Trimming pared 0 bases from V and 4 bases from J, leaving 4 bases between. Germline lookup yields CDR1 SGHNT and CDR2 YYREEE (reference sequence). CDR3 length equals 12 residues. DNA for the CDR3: TGTGCCAGCAGCTTGGACAGCTATGGCTACACCTTC. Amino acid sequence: CASSLDSYGYTF.

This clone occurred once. CDR3 nucleotides: TGCAGTGCTAGTGACGTCCCGGGACTAGCGGGAATGGGCTCCTACAATGAGCAGTTCTTC. It is translated as CSASDVPGLAGMGSYNEQFF. The chain carries TRBV20-1 and TRBJ2-1; 13 positions match TRBD2. Germline CDR1 reads DFQATT; CDR2 reads SNEGSKA (reference sequence). The CDR3 covers 20 residues. Trimming took 3 bases from V and 0 from J; bases not matched to a gene: 14.

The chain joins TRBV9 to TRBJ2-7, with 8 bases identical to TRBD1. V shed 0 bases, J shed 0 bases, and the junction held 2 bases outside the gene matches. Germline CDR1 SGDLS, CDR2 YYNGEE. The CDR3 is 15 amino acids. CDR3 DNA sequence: TGTGCCAGCAGCGTAGCTGGACAGGGCTCCTACGAGCAGTACTTC. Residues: CASSVAGQGSYEQYF.

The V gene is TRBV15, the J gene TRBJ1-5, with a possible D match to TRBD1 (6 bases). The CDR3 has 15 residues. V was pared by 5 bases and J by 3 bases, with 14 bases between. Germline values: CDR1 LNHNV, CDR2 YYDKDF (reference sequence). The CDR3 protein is CATSGPDRFNQPQHF. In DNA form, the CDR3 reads TGTGCCACCAGCGGACCTGACAGGTTCAATCAGCCCCAGCATTTT.

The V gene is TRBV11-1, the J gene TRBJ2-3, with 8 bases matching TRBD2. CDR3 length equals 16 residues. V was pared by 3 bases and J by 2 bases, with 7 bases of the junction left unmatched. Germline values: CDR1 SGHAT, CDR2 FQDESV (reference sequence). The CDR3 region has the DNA TGTGCCAGCAGCTTCGCACTAGCGGAGCCCACAGATACGCAGTATTTT. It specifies CASSFALAEPTDTQYF.

Written as DNA, the CDR3 is TGTGCCAGCAGTTACTCCCAGGGGGCCTATAGCAATCAGCCCCAGCATTTT. Translated, it gives CASSYSQGAYSNQPQHF. The rearrangement uses TRBV6-2 or TRBV6-3 and TRBJ1-5; 8 bases line up with TRBD1. Germline loops: CDR1 MNHEY, CDR2 SVGEGT. V lost 0 bases and J lost 0; bases outside the gene matches: 4. This CDR3 comprises 17 residues.

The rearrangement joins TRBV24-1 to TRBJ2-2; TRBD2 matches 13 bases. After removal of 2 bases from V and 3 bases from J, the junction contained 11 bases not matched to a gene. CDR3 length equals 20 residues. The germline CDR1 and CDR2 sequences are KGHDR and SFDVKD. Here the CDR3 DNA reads TGTGCCACCAGTGATTCGACCGGGACTAGCGGGATCTCGCACACCGGGGAGCTGTTTTTT. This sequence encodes CATSDSTGTSGISHTGELFF.

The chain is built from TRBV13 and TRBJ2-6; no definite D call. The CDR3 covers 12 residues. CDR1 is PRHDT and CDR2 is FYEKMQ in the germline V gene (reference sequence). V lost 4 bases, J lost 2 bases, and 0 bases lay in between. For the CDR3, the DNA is TGTGCCAGCAGCTCTGGGGCCAACGTCCTGACTTTC. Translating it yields CASSSGANVLTF.

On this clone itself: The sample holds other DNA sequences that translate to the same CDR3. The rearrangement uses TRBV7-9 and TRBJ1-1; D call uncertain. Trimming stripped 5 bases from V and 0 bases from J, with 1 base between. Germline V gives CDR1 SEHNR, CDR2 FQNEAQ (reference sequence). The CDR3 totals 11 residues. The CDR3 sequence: CASSLNTEAFF. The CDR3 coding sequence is TGTGCCAGCAGCCTGAACACTGAAGCTTTCTTT.